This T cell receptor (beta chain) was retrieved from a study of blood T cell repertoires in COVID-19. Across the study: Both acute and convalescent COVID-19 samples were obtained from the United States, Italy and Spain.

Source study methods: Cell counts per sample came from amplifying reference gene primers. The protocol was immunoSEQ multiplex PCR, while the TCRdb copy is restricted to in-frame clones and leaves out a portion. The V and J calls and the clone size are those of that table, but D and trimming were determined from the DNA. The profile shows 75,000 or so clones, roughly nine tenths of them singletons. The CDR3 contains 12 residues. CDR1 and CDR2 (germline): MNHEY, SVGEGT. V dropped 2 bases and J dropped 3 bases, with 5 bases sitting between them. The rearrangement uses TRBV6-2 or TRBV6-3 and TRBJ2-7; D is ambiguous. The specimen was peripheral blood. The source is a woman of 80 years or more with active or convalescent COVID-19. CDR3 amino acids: CASSYSDYEQYF. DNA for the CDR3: TGTGCCAGCAGTTACAGCGACTACGAGCAGTACTTC.